This T cell receptor (beta chain) was observed in a study of T cell responses to AZD1222 COVID-19 vaccine (dated by TCRdb to 2020 to 2023). Notes on the research overall: A total of approximately 230 trial participants underwent TCR sequencing, of whom about 210 received two doses of AZD1222 and some 26 received two doses of the MenACWY control vaccine. Trial participants were enrolled into age subgroups of 18-55, 56-69 and 70-plus years, which contained approximately 150, 30 and 60 TCR-sequenced participants, respectively.

The research as a whole found: CD4 TCRs associated with the vaccine covered the entire spike protein, and the dominant responses were in regions 160-218 and 743-854. Reportedly, almost half of the unique spike-specific TCRs recognized epitopes lying outside the regions that are mutated in the B.1.351 and B.1.1.7 variants. Participants were mostly white British, with more females than males. The authors suggested clonal diversity may have been underestimated. Conclusions about previously exposed vaccinees were limited because only a handful of AZD1222 recipients were SARS-CoV-2 seropositive at baseline. A significant rise in spike-specific TCR breadth and depth was observed after two AZD1222 doses relative to day 0 and relative to MenACWY recipients. Because no samples from the day 14 peak response were available, repertoires could be characterized only after the peak T cell response. The 56-69-year group was small, and its depth increase did not reach significance, likely because of low power.

The sample's time point label is to be understood as: about 28 days (+/-7) after the second vaccine dose. Because spike-specific TCR depth and breadth did not differ between the two schedules, AZD1222 recipients who got a second dose at roughly 4 weeks were pooled with those who got a second dose at roughly 12 weeks. The vaccinee samples were drawn from two UK trials, COV001 and COV002, one of which was a single-blind randomized controlled phase 2/3 trial testing AZD1222 (ChAdOx1 nCoV-19) in healthy adults. For TCRbeta chain sequencing, PBMC samples from trial participants were taken at day 0 and at day 28 after the second dose. There are 12 amino acids in the CDR3, from cysteine to phenylalanine inclusive. Just CDR3 DNA is preserved here, 36 bases in frame from base 1. A distance of 9 bases separates the germline ends of V and J, which lose 3 bases and 6 bases respectively. According to the germline V gene (reference sequence), CDR1 reads SGHNT and CDR2 reads YYREEE.

The CDR3 regions of human TCRbeta chains were analyzed by immunosequencing. As for the original processing: Repertoire TCRs were matched against a reference library of SARS-CoV-2-specific TCRs generated with the MIRA antigen-specificity platform. Breadth was defined as the fraction of unique TCRs that were SARS-CoV-2-associated. Depth was defined as the fraction of total T cells that were SARS-CoV-2-associated. Each spike-specific TCR was assigned to its reactive spike region and to a CD4 or CD8 class using the MIRA data. Log10-transformed breadth and depth values were compared by one-way ANOVA with Sidak's multiple comparisons tests. TCRdb provides this immuneACCESS table in a form limited to in-frame rearrangements. Some clones are lacking; in checked studies, under half of them reflect an unresolved V gene, and why the rest are absent is not known. That table supplies the V and J calls and clone size; D and trimming were determined from the DNA. In all, the sample holds tens of thousands of clones, and approximately 90% of those were seen once. Less than 3.5% of the sample belongs to the ten largest clones.

Notes on this clone: The antigen it binds to is not known. No much larger clone is present one base from it, and per-base qualities are unavailable.

The source is an adult who received the AZD1222 COVID-19 vaccine. This receptor chain uses TRBV5-4 and TRBJ1-2; TRBD1 is perhaps the D gene, given 5 matching bases. The source was peripheral blood, collected 28 days after the second AZD1222 dose. CDR3 protein: CASSSRADGYTF. The nucleotide sequence reads as follows: TGTGCCAGCAGCTCCAGGGCGGATGGCTACACCTTC.